Listed here are 20 T cell receptor beta chains from one sample, sequenced in a study of blood T cells in healthy people across ages. PCR was performed a second time for roughly 7 to 11 cycles using a sample-barcoded 5' primer and a J-beta primer mix. Each CDR3 protein gets one entry after TCRdb re-called the 5' RACE reads with MiXCR. The table lists about 1.1 million distinct CDR3 sequences, more than 30% of them singletons. Sequenced material: blood. These receptors originate from a man aged 18-30 years in good health.

The rearrangement links TRBV6-5 to TRBJ1-1; no clear D gene. The germline V gene has CDR1 MNHEY and CDR2 SVGAGI. The CDR3 has 12 residues. Trimming stripped 6 bases from V and 9 bases from J, with 14 bases between. CDR3 coding DNA: TGTGCCAGCAGAAGTAGGGCGGCCCAAGCTTTCTTT. The encoded protein is CASRSRAAQAFF.

The rearrangement links TRBV9 to TRBJ2-7; TRBD1 or TRBD2 may be the D gene (6 bases each). The ends were cut back, 0 bases at V and 4 bases at J, with 11 bases in the middle. The CDR3 is 14 residues long. The germline V gene has CDR1 SGDLS and CDR2 YYNGEE. The CDR3: CASSVAGAGYEQYF. For the CDR3, the DNA is TGTGCCAGCAGCGTAGCAGGGGCGGGGTACGAGCAGTACTTC.

The sample holds a few counts of this clonotype. The chain carries TRBV7-2 and TRBJ1-1; 7 bases are shared with TRBD1. This CDR3 comprises 14 residues. CDR1 SGHTA and CDR2 FQGNSA come from the germline V gene. The junction had 10 bases not matched to a gene; V was cut back by 1 base and J by 11 bases. CDR3 DNA: TGTGCCAGCAGCTTAGGGGACAGTCGGAACGAGGCTTTCTTT. Its translation is CASSLGDSRNEAFF.

The V call is TRBV4-1, the J call TRBJ1-4; D is perhaps TRBD1 (5 bases). The CDR3 has 17 residues. The germline CDR1 and CDR2 sequences are MGHRA and YSYEKL. Between the trimmed V and J ends, which lost 2 bases and 4 bases, there was a span of 17 bases. The CDR3, as DNA: TGCGCCAGCAGCCAACTGGTTTTTGACAGAATTAATGAAAAACTGTTTTTT. Its translation: CASSQLVFDRINEKLFF.

In regard to this clonotype: A much larger clone lies one base from this, so it may be a read error. The chain recombines TRBV10-3 with TRBJ1-2; TRBD1 matches 8 bases. The V gene's germline CDR1 is ENHRY and CDR2 SYGVKD. This CDR3 region has 15 residues. The junction had 13 bases not matched to a gene; V was cut back by 8 bases and J by 5 bases. The CDR3 nucleotides are TGTGCCATCCTTGAGACAGGGGAGGTTTGGTATGGCTACACCTTC. The encoded protein is CAILETGEVWYGYTF.

V gene TRBV7-2 combines with J gene TRBJ1-1; D may be TRBD1 (6 bases). This CDR3 has 15 residues. Germline lookup yields CDR1 SGHTA and CDR2 FQGNSA. V was cut by 5 bases and J by 1 base, with 14 bases left in between. The CDR3 DNA sequence: TGTGCCAGCAGCCAGGCGACAGGCGAGAACACTGAAGCTTTCTTT. Its translation: CASSQATGENTEAFF. The whole variable domain, remainder taken from reference TRBV7-2 and TRBJ1-1, is GAGVSQSPSNKVTEKGKDVELRCDPISGHTALYWYRQSLGQGLEFLIYFQGNSAPDKSGLPSDRFSAERTGGSVSTLTIQRTQQEDSAVYLCASSQATGENTEAFFGQGTRLTVV.

J is TRBJ2-3 and V is TRBV20-1; 8 positions agree with TRBD1. The V segment lost 7 bases and the J segment 1 base; nucleotides outside the gene matches: 13. This CDR3 has 16 amino acids. Germline-derived CDR1 and CDR2 are DFQATT and SNEGSKA (reference sequence). As DNA, the CDR3 is TGCAGTGGCAGAGCCCTTCCGACAGGGGGCACAGATACGCAGTATTTT. Encoded protein: CSGRALPTGGTDTQYF.

The chain employs TRBV14 and TRBJ2-5, with 8 bases fitting TRBD1. J gave up 4 bases and V 1 base, and 2 bases lay outside the gene matches. This CDR3 is built from 14 residues. Per the germline V gene, CDR1 is SGHDN and CDR2 is FVKESK. Here the CDR3 DNA reads TGTGCCAGCAGCCAAGGACAGGGGTTAGAGACCCAGTACTTC. This encodes CASSQGQGLETQYF.

This clonotype was picked up a small number of times. J is TRBJ2-3 and V is TRBV14; tentative D call: TRBD1 (5 bases). The CDR3 spans 13 residues. V shed 4 bases and J shed 8 bases, with 13 bases lying between them. CDR1 SGHDN and CDR2 FVKESK come from the germline V gene. The CDR3 sequence: CASSRSPRGTQYF. CDR3 sequence (DNA): TGTGCCAGCAGCCGATCCCCTAGGGGTACGCAGTATTTT. The full variable domain, its missing parts supplied by reference TRBV14 and TRBJ2-3, is EAGVTQFPSHSVIEKGQTVTLRCDPISGHDNLYWYRRVMGKEIKFLLHFVKESKQDESGMPNNRFLAERTGGTYSTLKVQPAELEDSGVYFCASSRSPRGTQYFGPGTRLTVL.

The rearrangement links TRBV28 to TRBJ2-5; D is perhaps TRBD2 (6 bases). This CDR3 is 13 amino acids long. Trimming pared 4 bases from V and 11 bases from J, leaving 17 bases between. Germline V gives CDR1 MDHEN, CDR2 SYDVKM. DNA of the CDR3: TGTGCCAGCAGTTGGGCTTGGGGGGAGGAGCAGTACTTC. This sequence encodes CASSWAWGEEQYF.

This sequence joins TRBV29-1 and TRBJ1-2, with D possibly TRBD1 on 5 matching bases. Trimming shortened V by 6 bases and J by 9 bases, and 14 bases separated the two germline ends. This CDR3 contains 11 residues. The V gene's germline CDR1 is SQVTM and CDR2 ANQGSEA. CDR3 amino acids: CSVQGETRYTF. The CDR3 DNA reads TGCAGCGTCCAAGGGGAAACGCGCTACACCTTC.

This clonotype was observed a few times. The V gene is TRBV27, the J gene TRBJ2-1; 13 bases fit TRBD2. CDR3 length: 20 residues. Germline CDR1 and CDR2: MNHEY and SMNVEV (reference sequence). V was pared by 0 bases and J by 7 bases, with 15 bases of the junction left unmatched. CDR3 region: CASSLSPPRLAGGSRNEQFF. In DNA, the CDR3 is TGTGCCAGCAGTTTATCCCCCCCCCGACTAGCGGGGGGTTCTAGAAATGAGCAGTTCTTC.

In this sample, this clonotype turned up once. The chain joins TRBV4-2 to TRBJ1-5; 10 nucleotides align to TRBD1. The CDR3 has 18 residues. Trimming removed 0 bases from V and 4 bases from J; junction bases left unmatched: 9. Germline values: CDR1 LGHNA, CDR2 YNFKEQ. The CDR3 DNA follows: TGTGCCAGCAGCCAAGATCCTCCGGACAGGGGGGTGAATCAGCCCCAGCATTTT. Translating it yields CASSQDPPDRGVNQPQHF.

The chain uses TRBV18 and TRBJ2-3, with D maybe TRBD2 (6 bases). Germline CDR1 is KGHSH and CDR2 is LQKENI. CDR3 length equals 15 residues. V was clipped by 2 bases and J by 6 bases, with 15 bases between them. CDR3 in amino acids: CASSPTGVLGDTQYF. The CDR3 coding sequence is TGTGCCAGCTCACCAACGGGGGTTTTGGGCGATACGCAGTATTTT. The full variable domain, in which reference TRBV18 and TRBJ2-3 provide the parts outside the CDR3, is NAGVMQNPRHLVRRRGQEARLRCSPMKGHSHVYWYRQLPEEGLKFMVYLQKENIIDESGMPKERFSAEFPKEGPSILRIQQVVRGDSAAYFCASSPTGVLGDTQYFGPGTRLTVL.

This clonotype was seen a single time. The chain carries TRBV7-9 and TRBJ1-5, with 9 bases lining up with TRBD1. Germline CDR1 SEHNR, CDR2 FQNEAQ (reference sequence). The V gene end was trimmed by 1 base and the J gene end by 5 bases; junction bases not matched to a gene: 6. This CDR3 comprises 16 residues. CDR3 bases: TGTGCCAGCAGCTTAGTTCGGGACAGGGAATATCAGCCCCAGCATTTT. It encodes CASSLVRDREYQPQHF.

On this clonotype itself: A much larger clone sits a single nucleotide away, making a read error possible. The chain uses TRBV4-2 and TRBJ2-1; TRBD2 aligns across 11 bases. After removal of 1 base from V and 6 bases from J, the junction contained 5 bases not matched to a gene. There are 16 residues in the CDR3. Germline V gives CDR1 LGHNA, CDR2 YNFKEQ. Written as DNA, the CDR3 is TGTGCCAGCAGCCAAGTACTAGCGGGGGACTGCAATGAGCAGTTCTTC. Translated: CASSQVLAGDCNEQFF.

The chain carries TRBV20-1 and TRBJ2-2, with D unclear. Germline CDR1 and CDR2: DFQATT and SNEGSKA (reference sequence). This CDR3 contains 11 residues. V was clipped by 5 bases and J by 7 bases, with 8 bases between them. This CDR3 reads CSAPARGELFF. In DNA form, the CDR3 reads TGCAGTGCTCCCGCACGCGGGGAGCTGTTTTTT.

The rearrangement links TRBV6-1 to TRBJ2-2, with D unresolved. CDR3 size: 12 residues. CDR1 and CDR2 from the germline V gene are MNHNS and SASEGT. V was cut by 7 bases and J by 5 bases, with 8 bases left in between. The CDR3 here is CASTGWTGELFF. In nucleotides, the CDR3 is TGTGCCAGCACCGGGTGGACCGGGGAGCTGTTTTTT.

This chain uses TRBV7-2 with TRBJ1-1; no firm D call. CDR1 is SGHTA, CDR2 FQGNSA, per germline. This CDR3 is built from 15 residues. V lost 5 bases and J lost 3, with 16 bases in between. CDR3 residues: CASSQAPSGYTEAFF. The CDR3, as DNA: TGTGCCAGCAGCCAGGCCCCCTCAGGTTACACTGAAGCTTTCTTT.

This sequence joins TRBV27 and TRBJ1-6; TRBD1 might be the D (5 bases). V was shortened by 6 bases and J by 7 bases, with 13 bases between the two germline ends. Germline V gene lookup returns CDR1 MNHEY and CDR2 SMNVEV (reference sequence). This CDR3 contains 14 residues. The CDR3 coding sequence is TGTGCCAGCAGCCCCGTCGGGGGAAATTCACCCCTCCACTTT. Protein: CASSPVGGNSPLHF.